This T cell receptor beta chain comes out of a study of shared clonotypes between healthy human individuals. Overall study findings and caveats: Depth of sequencing was expected to influence donor clonotype sharing.

Measured with immunoSEQ multiplex PCR; TCRdb has only the in-frame clones, and not every one. This sample has hundreds of thousands of clones, with 70% to 80% found just once. Among the donors, all were Caucasian adults who lived in Nashville, Tennessee. Researchers drew on about 100 million PBMCs for genomic DNA from unsorted samples. V gave up 3 bases and J gave up 5 bases, with 14 bases separating them. CDR1 and CDR2 from the germline V gene are LGHNA and YSLEER. CDR3 length: 15 residues. The table lists this clone with a few counts. Its specificity is unknown. The V call is TRBV4-3, the J call TRBJ1-5; D is unclear. The receptor comes from a woman between 35 and 50 years old in good health. Some clones in this sample may be carry-over from other donors' samples. What was sequenced was PBMCs. The CDR3 sequence is CASSQDASFHQPQHF. CDR3 DNA: TGCGCCAGCAGCCAGGATGCGTCCTTCCATCAGCCCCAGCATTTT.